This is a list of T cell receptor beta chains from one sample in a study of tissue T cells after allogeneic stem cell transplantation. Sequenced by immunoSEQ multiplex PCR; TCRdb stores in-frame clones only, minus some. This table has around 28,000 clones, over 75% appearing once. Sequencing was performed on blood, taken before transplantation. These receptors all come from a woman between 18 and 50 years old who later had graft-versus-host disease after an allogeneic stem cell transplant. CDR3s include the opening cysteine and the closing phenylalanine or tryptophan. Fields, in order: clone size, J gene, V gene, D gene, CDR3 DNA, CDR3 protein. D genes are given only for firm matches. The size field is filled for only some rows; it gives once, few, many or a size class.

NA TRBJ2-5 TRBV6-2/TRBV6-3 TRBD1 TGTGCCAGCAGTTACTCGAAGGGACAGGGGGCGTTTGGGGAGACCCAGTACTTC CASSYSKGQGAFGETQYF
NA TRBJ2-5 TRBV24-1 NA TGTGCCACCAGTGACTACGAGCAAGAGACCCAGTACTTC CATSDYEQETQYF
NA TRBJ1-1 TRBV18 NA TGTGCCAGCTCACCAGGACAGAACACTGAAGCTTTCTTT CASSPGQNTEAFF
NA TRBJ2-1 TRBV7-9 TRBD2 TGTGCCAGCAGCTTCGGGACTAATACTGAGCAGTTCTTC CASSFGTNTEQFF
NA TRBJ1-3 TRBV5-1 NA TGCGCCAGCAGCTTGTCAGGGGAAGGAAACACCATATATTTT CASSLSGEGNTIYF
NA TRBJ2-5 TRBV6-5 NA TGTGCCAGCAGTTACTCAAGGGAGACCCAGTACTTC CASSYSRETQYF
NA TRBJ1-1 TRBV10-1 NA TGCGCCAGCCGCTCGGACAGGAACACTGAAGCTTTCTTT CASRSDRNTEAFF
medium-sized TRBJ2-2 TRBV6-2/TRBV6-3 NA TGTGCCAGCAGTTTCGTGGGGTACACCGGGGAGCTGTTTTTT CASSFVGYTGELFF
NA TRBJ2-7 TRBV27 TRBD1 TGTGCCAGCAGTTACCGGGACAGGGCCCACGAGCAGTACTTC CASSYRDRAHEQYF
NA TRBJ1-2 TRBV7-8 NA TGTGCCAGCAGCTTAGCCGGGCCAGTAAACTATGGCTACACCTTC CASSLAGPVNYGYTF
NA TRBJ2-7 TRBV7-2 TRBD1 TGTGCCAGCAGCTTAGAAGGGACAGGCTACGAGCAGTACTTC CASSLEGTGYEQYF
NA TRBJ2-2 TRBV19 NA TGTGCCAGTAGTATTGACAGTAGCACCGGGGAGCTGTTTTTT CASSIDSSTGELFF
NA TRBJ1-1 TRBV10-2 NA TGCGCCAGCAGTGAGACCAGGAGCCTGAACACTGAAGCTTTCTTT CASSETRSLNTEAFF
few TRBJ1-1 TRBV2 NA TGTGCCAGCAGTGGTTCGGGGCCTGAAGCTTTCTTT CASSGSGPEAFF
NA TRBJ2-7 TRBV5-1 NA TGCGCCAGCAGCCAGGACAGATACGAGCAGTACTTC CASSQDRYEQYF
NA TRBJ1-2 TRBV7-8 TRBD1 TGTGCCAGCAGCCAAACGGGACAGGGGTTCTATGGCTACACCTTC CASSQTGQGFYGYTF
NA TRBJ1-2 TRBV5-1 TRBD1 TGCGCCAGCAGCCCGGACAGGGTGGATGGCTACACCTTC CASSPDRVDGYTF
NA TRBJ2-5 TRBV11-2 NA TGTGCCAGCAGCTTAGATGGGCGGGAGACCCAGTACTTC CASSLDGRETQYF
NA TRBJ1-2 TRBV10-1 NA TGCGCCAGCAGTGAGTCCCTCTTGAGAGGCTACACCTTC CASSESLLRGYTF
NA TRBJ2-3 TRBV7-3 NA TGTGCCAGCAGCGTCCGGGGGCCCTCTGCCTTTGCGCAGTATTTT CASSVRGPSAFAQYF
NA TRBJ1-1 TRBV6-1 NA TGTGCCAGCAGTGAAGTCCCCTTACAGGTCGGCGGAACTGAAGCTTTCTTT CASSEVPLQVGGTEAFF
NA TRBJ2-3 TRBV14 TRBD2 TGTGCCAGCAGCCAAGGGACTAGCGGGAGAACGGATACGCAGTATTTT CASSQGTSGRTDTQYF
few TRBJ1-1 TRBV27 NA TGTGCCAGCAGTTTAGACAGGAAGAACACTGAAGCTTTCTTT CASSLDRKNTEAFF
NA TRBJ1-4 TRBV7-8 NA TGTGCCAGCAGCTTAGGGACAGCTAATGAAAAACTGTTTTTT CASSLGTANEKLFF
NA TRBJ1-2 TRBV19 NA TGTGCCAGTAGTCCCTCCAGCTACCACTTGGGCTACACCTTC CASSPSSYHLGYTF
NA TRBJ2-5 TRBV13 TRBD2 TGTGCCAGCAGCTCCACAACGGGGGGAGGAGAGACCCAGTACTTC CASSSTTGGGETQYF
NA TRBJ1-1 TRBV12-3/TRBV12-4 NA TGTGCCAGCAGTTTGGGGCCGAACACTGAAGCTTTCTTT CASSLGPNTEAFF
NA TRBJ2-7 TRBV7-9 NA TGTGCCAGCAGCCAAACCCCAACCTACGAGCAGTACTTC CASSQTPTYEQYF
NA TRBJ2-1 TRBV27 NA TGTGCCAGCAGCCTCCAGGGGTCGTGGTACAATGAGCAGTTCTTC CASSLQGSWYNEQFF
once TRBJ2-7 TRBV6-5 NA TGTGCCAGTGGGGTAGTGTCGAGCTACGAGCAGTACTTC CASGVVSSYEQYF